What follows is one T cell receptor (beta chain) and its context. Using immunoSEQ multiplex PCR, the repertoire was profiled, and TCRdb retains in-frame clones only, with some absent. The repertoire consists of a few hundred thousand clones, with 90% occurring once and the leading ten covering around 0.93%. The record originates from a study of blood T cell repertoires in COVID-19. For the study at large: COVID-19 samples collected from the United States, Italy and Spain covered acute and convalescent phases. The analysed material was cDNA or gDNA that came from T cells, B-cell-depleted T cells, or PBMCs.

The V segment lost 4 bases and the J segment 2 bases; nucleotides outside the gene matches: 21. This CDR3 comprises 20 residues. Germline CDR1 reads LGHNA; CDR2 reads YSLEER. In Seattle, patients joined the study during active infection and were tracked longitudinally. This clonotype was obtained from a woman between 40 and 55 years old with COVID-19, enrolled during active disease. V and J are TRBV4-3 and TRBJ2-7, with TRBD2 matching over 9 bases. The material sequenced was peripheral blood. CDR3 residues: CASSRALEPRASGVTYEQYF. CDR3 in DNA: TGCGCCAGCAGCCGGGCGCTGGAACCCAGGGCTAGCGGGGTGACCTACGAGCAGTACTTC.